What follows are 28 T cell receptor beta chains derived from one specimen sequenced in a study of blood T cells in healthy people across ages. Then a second PCR, running roughly 7 to 11 cycles, was carried out with a sample-barcoded 5' primer and a J-beta primer mix. TCRdb reprocessed the 5' RACE reads with MiXCR, giving one entry per CDR3 protein. Counted here are 1,500,000 or so distinct CDR3 sequences, under 55% occurring once; the ten biggest clones make up around 4%. Sequenced material: blood. The receptors derive from a woman under 30 in good health.

The V and J genes are TRBV28 and TRBJ2-4; 9 positions agree with TRBD1. The J call is in doubt because the DNA end fits TRBJ2-7 better. Germline V CDR1 and CDR2: MDHEN, SYDVKM. The CDR3 is 16 amino acids. The CDR3 region has the DNA TGTGCCAGCAGTCCACCCCCGGGACAGGGTCGCTACGAGCAGTACTTC. This translates into CASSPPPGQGRYEQYF.

The rearrangement uses TRBV4-3 and TRBJ2-4; no clear D gene. CDR3 length: 15 residues. Germline V gene sequence: CDR1 LGHNA, CDR2 YSLEER. Trimming shortened V by 1 base and J by 13 bases, and 20 bases separated the two germline ends. The CDR3 spells CASSQVRTSYNEQYF. The CDR3 DNA is TGCGCCAGCAGCCAAGTCCGGACCTCCTACAATGAGCAGTACTTC.

In the case of this clonotype: A junction end diverges from the germline sequence, so it may reflect a read error. V and J are TRBV12-3 or TRBV12-4 and TRBJ1-1; a weak D match, TRBD1 (6 bases). This CDR3 is built from 20 residues. The CDR3 loop is CVSSLRRGRGLGPMNTEAFF. As DNA, the CDR3 is TGTGTCAGCAGTTTGCGGAGGGGCAGGGGATTAGGTCCCATGAACACTGAAGCTTTCTTT.

A few counts support this clonotype. CDR3 DNA: TGCAGTGCTAGCCGGGACTCCCAAAGGAACGAGCAGTACTTC. Translation gives CSASRDSQRNEQYF. The gene calls are TRBV20-1 and TRBJ2-7; TRBD2 is a possible D gene (6 bases). CDR1 and CDR2 (germline): DFQATT, SNEGSKA (reference sequence). Deletions cut 3 bases from V and 5 bases from J, with 17 bases between. The CDR3 extends over 14 amino acids.

The chain is built from TRBV29-1 and TRBJ2-2; D possibly corresponds to TRBD1 (6 bases). The V gene lost 5 bases and the J gene lost 6 bases, with 10 bases spanning the gap. Germline CDR1 and CDR2: SQVTM and ANQGSEA. The length of the CDR3 is 12 residues. Here the CDR3 reads CSVYRDPGELFF. DNA for the CDR3: TGCAGCGTTTACAGGGACCCCGGGGAGCTGTTTTTT.

This clonotype was seen a handful of times. The chain is built from TRBV7-9 and TRBJ2-5; D is undetermined. The closer fit of TRBJ2-7 to the DNA end suggests the J call may be wrong. Germline CDR1 reads SEHNR; CDR2 reads FQNEAQ (reference sequence). The CDR3 sequence is 14 residues long. The CDR3 here is CASSLASTFYEQYF. The DNA for the CDR3 is TGTGCCAGCAGCTTAGCCTCGACTTTCTACGAGCAGTACTTC.

This chain connects TRBV24-1 to TRBJ2-1; D call uncertain. This CDR3 is built from 13 residues. Germline loops: CDR1 KGHDR, CDR2 SFDVKD. V was trimmed by 0 bases and J by 8 bases, leaving 7 bases between them. CDR3 nucleotide sequence: TGTGCCACCAGTGATTTGAGTGTGTATGAGCAGTTCTTC. This gives the protein CATSDLSVYEQFF.

In this sample, this clonotype turned up a few times. The chain joins TRBV6-2 or TRBV6-3 to TRBJ1-1; 11 positions match TRBD1. The CDR3 is made up of 15 amino acids. The trim removed 6 bases at V and 4 bases at J, leaving 7 bases unmatched. The germline V gene has CDR1 MNHEY and CDR2 SVGEGT. The CDR3 spells CASSAGQGAFTEAFF. CDR3 coding DNA: TGTGCCAGCAGCGCCGGACAGGGGGCTTTCACTGAAGCTTTCTTT.

This clonotype was recorded a few times. The genes are TRBV15 and TRBJ1-2; D possibly corresponds to TRBD1 (5 bases). This CDR3 comprises 15 residues. V gave up 5 bases and J gave up 8 bases, with 21 bases separating them. Germline lookup yields CDR1 LNHNV and CDR2 YYDKDF (reference sequence). The CDR3 here is CATSLLFGEGNGYTF. CDR3 nucleotide sequence: TGTGCCACCAGCCTTCTTTTTGGGGAGGGGAACGGCTACACCTTC.

The V and J genes are TRBV20-1 and TRBJ2-5, with a weak D call TRBD2 (6 bases). V lost 6 bases to trimming and J lost 6 bases, with 14 bases between them. The CDR3 sequence is 12 residues long. CDR1 is DFQATT, CDR2 SNEGSKA, per germline (reference sequence). CDR3 coding DNA: TGCAGTGCCCCGGGACTTCTCAAGACCCAGTACTTC. As protein: CSAPGLLKTQYF.

V usage is TRBV9 and J usage is TRBJ1-2; the D gene is possibly TRBD1 (5 bases). The germline V gene encodes CDR1 SGDLS and CDR2 YYNGEE. Trimming pared 0 bases from V and 7 bases from J, leaving 13 bases between. This CDR3 has 14 amino acids. The CDR3 sequence: CASSVATRGGGYTF. CDR3 DNA sequence: TGTGCCAGCAGCGTAGCTACAAGGGGAGGTGGCTACACCTTC.

This chain uses TRBV4-1 with TRBJ1-3; D perhaps matches TRBD1 (5 bases). This CDR3 region has 16 residues. The ends were cut back, 4 bases at V and 0 bases at J, with 13 bases in the middle. CDR1 is MGHRA, CDR2 YSYEKL, per germline. The CDR3 region is CASSLTGTNSGNTIYF. As DNA, the CDR3 is TGCGCCAGCAGCCTTACGGGGACTAACTCTGGAAACACCATATATTTT.

The J gene is TRBJ2-3, the V gene TRBV9; TRBD1 might be the D (6 bases). Trimming stripped 0 bases from V and 3 bases from J, with 17 bases between. From germline, CDR1 is SGDLS and CDR2 YYNGEE. The CDR3 totals 17 residues. The CDR3 nucleotides are TGTGCCAGCAGCGTAGTTGGGGGCCCCCTGGATACAGATACGCAGTATTTT. This encodes CASSVVGGPLDTDTQYF.

The gene calls are TRBV11-2 and TRBJ2-1; possibly TRBD1 or TRBD2 for D (5 bases each). The CDR3 has 17 residues. V lost 1 base and J 8 bases, leaving 21 bases between the germline ends. The germline CDR1 and CDR2 sequences are SGHAT and FQNNGV. In DNA form, the CDR3 reads TGTGCCAGCAGCTTAGTAGGTTCGGCAGGCCTGGGGGATGAGCAGTTCTTC. Its protein product is CASSLVGSAGLGDEQFF.

The DNA of the CDR3 is TGTGCCAGCAGTTTACTCGGTGGGAGCGCCTACGAGCAGTACTTC. This encodes CASSLLGGSAYEQYF. V gene TRBV27 combines with J gene TRBJ2-7; D may be TRBD2 (5 bases). With 2 bases removed from V and 2 bases from J, the gap between germline ends came to 13 bases. The CDR3 runs to 15 residues. Germline V gene sequence: CDR1 MNHEY, CDR2 SMNVEV (reference sequence).

V usage is TRBV6-2 or TRBV6-3 and J usage is TRBJ2-7; 8 nucleotides line up with TRBD1. With 0 bases clipped from V and 2 bases from J, the junction kept 3 bases outside the gene matches. The V gene's germline CDR1 is MNHEY and CDR2 SVGEGT. The CDR3 has 15 amino acids. In DNA, the CDR3 is TGTGCCAGCAGTTACTCGACAGGGGTCGCCTACGAGCAGTACTTC. Translation gives CASSYSTGVAYEQYF.

The V gene is TRBV12-3 or TRBV12-4, the J gene TRBJ2-1; no clear D gene. This CDR3 spans 13 amino acids. Trimming cost V 0 bases and J 10 bases, with 10 bases left between them. The CDR3 DNA reads TGTGCCAGCAGTTTAGCGACCGGACGAGAGCAGTTCTTC. It specifies CASSLATGREQFF.

The CDR3 sequence is CASSQSADEQFF. CDR3 bases: TGCGCCAGCAGCCAGTCAGCAGATGAGCAGTTCTTC. This rearrangement joins TRBV4-3 to TRBJ2-1; no clear D. V shed 3 bases and J shed 8 bases, with 8 bases lying between them. Germline assignment: CDR1 LGHNA and CDR2 YSLEER. The CDR3 has 12 residues.

Worth noting for this clonotype: This may come from a read error, since a much larger clone is one base off. The chain combines TRBV4-1 with TRBJ1-1; D unresolved. The CDR3 sequence is 14 residues long. Germline assignment: CDR1 MGHRA and CDR2 YSYEKL. V was pared by 4 bases and J by 3 bases, with 12 bases between. The CDR3 loop is CASSLHSGYTEAFF. CDR3 DNA sequence: TGCGCCAGCAGCCTGCACTCGGGGTACACTGAAGCTTTCTTT.

In this sample, this clonotype turned up a few times. The chain links TRBV9 to TRBJ1-6, with D uncertain. The CDR3 runs 16 residues. Trimming stripped 4 bases from V and 2 bases from J, with 13 bases between. Germline V gives CDR1 SGDLS, CDR2 YYNGEE. CDR3 coding DNA: TGTGCCAGCAGCCCCTACTCCGGACCCTATAATTCACCCCTCCACTTT. It is translated as CASSPYSGPYNSPLHF.

CDR3 amino acids: CASSPLGGRVSTDTQYF. CDR3 nucleotide sequence: TGTGCCAGCAGCCCGTTAGGCGGGAGGGTTAGCACAGATACGCAGTATTTT. The rearrangement links TRBV7-2 to TRBJ2-3, with 9 bases identical to TRBD2. CDR3 length: 17 amino acids. Germline loops: CDR1 SGHTA, CDR2 FQGNSA. Germline trimming cut 5 bases from V and 0 bases from J; bases unmatched to any gene: 9.

The CDR3 bases are TGTGCCACCAGCAGCCGACAGGGTTCGGTGGGCTATGGCTACACCTTC. Amino acid sequence: CATSSRQGSVGYGYTF. This chain connects TRBV15 to TRBJ1-2; 7 positions match TRBD1. The V and J ends lost 3 bases and 4 bases, in that order; junction bases with no gene match: 11. CDR3 size: 16 residues. Germline CDR1 and CDR2: LNHNV and YYDKDF (reference sequence).

To note about this clonotype: Mismatch with germline at one junction end may stem from a read error. The chain employs TRBV25-1 and TRBJ2-1; TRBD2 agrees at 9 bases. Germline assignment: CDR1 MGHDK and CDR2 SYGVNS. This CDR3 contains 16 residues. The DNA for the CDR3 is TGTGCCGGCAGTGATCGTTCTAGCGGGATAAGTAATGAGCAGTTCTTC. Translated: CAGSDRSSGISNEQFF.

There are a few counts of this clonotype. The CDR3 protein is CSASGSGNQPQHF. Written as DNA, the CDR3 is TGCAGTGCCTCCGGCTCGGGTAATCAGCCCCAGCATTTT. This chain joins TRBV20-1 and TRBJ1-5; D unclear. The CDR3 is made up of 13 amino acids. The germline V and J ends were trimmed by 6 bases and 4 bases, with 13 bases remaining between them. Per germline, CDR1 DFQATT and CDR2 SNEGSKA (reference sequence).

This chain joins TRBV12-3 or TRBV12-4 and TRBJ1-1, with a tentative D call TRBD1 (6 bases). The CDR3 has 16 amino acids. V shed 0 bases and J shed 0 bases, with 11 bases lying between them. The CDR3 DNA reads as TGTGCCAGCAGTTTAGCGCTGGACAGCCTGAACACTGAAGCTTTCTTT. Translated, it gives CASSLALDSLNTEAFF.

This clonotype came up a few times. J is TRBJ2-1 and V is TRBV7-2, with 8 bases that match TRBD1. Looked up from germline, CDR1 is SGHTA and CDR2 is FQGNSA. The CDR3 has 15 residues. J gave up 2 bases and V 6 bases, and 6 bases lay outside the gene matches. Here the CDR3 DNA reads TGTGCCAGCAGGGGTGACAGGGGCGCCTACAATGAGCAGTTCTTC. Residues: CASRGDRGAYNEQFF.

Only a few counts were recorded for this clonotype. This chain connects TRBV20-1 to TRBJ1-1, with D perhaps matching TRBD1 (5 bases). Deletions cut 1 base from V and 0 bases from J, with 15 bases between. The CDR3 consists of 16 residues. The germline V gene has CDR1 DFQATT and CDR2 SNEGSKA (reference sequence). This chain's CDR3 is CSARAGLGRVNTEAFF. CDR3 nucleotides: TGCAGTGCTAGAGCTGGTTTGGGGCGCGTGAACACTGAAGCTTTCTTT.

The V gene is TRBV15, the J gene TRBJ2-7; D perhaps matches TRBD1 (6 bases). The CDR3 sequence is 14 residues long. Germline lookup yields CDR1 LNHNV and CDR2 YYDKDF (reference sequence). The V and J ends lost 4 bases and 0 bases respectively, with 10 bases between them. The CDR3 DNA sequence: TGTGCCACCAGCAACAGGGCAGACTCCTACGAGCAGTACTTC. Translation gives CATSNRADSYEQYF. Filled out from reference TRBV15 and TRBJ2-7, the complete variable domain reads DAMVIQNPRYQVTQFGKPVTLSCSQTLNHNVMYWYQQKSSQAPKLLFHYYDKDFNNEADTPDNFQSRRPNTSFCFLDIRSPGLGDTAMYLCATSNRADSYEQYFGPGTRLTVT.